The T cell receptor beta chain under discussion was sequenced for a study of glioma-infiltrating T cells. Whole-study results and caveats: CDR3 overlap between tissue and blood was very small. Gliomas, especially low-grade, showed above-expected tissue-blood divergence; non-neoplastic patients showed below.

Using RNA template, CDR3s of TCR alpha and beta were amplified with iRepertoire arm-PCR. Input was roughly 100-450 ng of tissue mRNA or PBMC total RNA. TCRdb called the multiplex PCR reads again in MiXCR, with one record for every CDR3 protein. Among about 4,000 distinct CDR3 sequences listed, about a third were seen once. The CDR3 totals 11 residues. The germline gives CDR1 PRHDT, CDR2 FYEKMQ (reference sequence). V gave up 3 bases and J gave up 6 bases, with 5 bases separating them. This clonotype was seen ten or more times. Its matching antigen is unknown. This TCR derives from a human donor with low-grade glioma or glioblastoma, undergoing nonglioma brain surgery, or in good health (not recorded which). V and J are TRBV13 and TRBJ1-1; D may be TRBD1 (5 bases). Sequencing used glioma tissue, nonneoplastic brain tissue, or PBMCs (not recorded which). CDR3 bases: TGTGCCAGCAGCTTGACAGCTGAAGCTTTCTTT. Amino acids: CASSLTAEAFF.